This T cell receptor beta chain was captured by sequencing in a study of blood T cell repertoires in COVID-19. Across the whole study: T cells, B-cell-depleted T cells, or PBMCs provided the cDNA or gDNA that served as material.

Recruits, aged roughly 18 to 90 years, lived in some 25 US areas. Clinical histories supplied by participants themselves formed the basis of cohort assignment. This table comes from immunoSEQ multiplex PCR, and its TCRdb copy is limited to in-frame clones, with some not included. Among 200,000 to 250,000 clones, 65% to 90% were seen once, and the ten largest hold about 8.9%. The CDR3 spans 13 residues. Germline V gene data show CDR1 as SGHRS and CDR2 as YFSETQ. V was clipped by 3 bases and J by 10 bases, with 16 bases between them. Sequenced sample: PBMCs or T cells enriched from blood (not recorded which). The TCR comes from a woman aged 45-65 years with acute COVID-19. The chain uses TRBV5-1 and TRBJ1-1; D perhaps matches TRBD1 (6 bases). CDR3 amino acids: CASSSQDSIPAFF. CDR3 in DNA: TGCGCCAGCAGCTCCCAGGACAGTATTCCAGCTTTCTTT.